Below are 10 T cell receptor beta chains sequenced from a single sample in a study of T cell repertoires in cytomegalovirus infection. TCRdb ran MiXCR on the reads and lists one entry per CDR3 protein. This table has hundreds of thousands of distinct CDR3 sequences, 15% to 20% appearing once. The source material was PBMCs. The receptors derive from a human donor in good health (CMV status not recorded). Some clones in this sample may be carry-over from other donors' samples.

The chain couples TRBV20-1 to TRBJ2-7; TRBD2 matches 14 bases. The germline V gene has CDR1 DFQATT and CDR2 SNEGSKA (reference sequence). The CDR3 extends over 16 amino acids. With 6 bases clipped from V and 0 bases from J, the junction kept 7 bases outside the gene matches. CDR3 nucleotide sequence: TGCAGTGCCACCGGACTAGCGGGAGGTATCTCCTACGAGCAGTACTTC. Translating it yields CSATGLAGGISYEQYF.

This clonotype was seen a few times. This chain uses TRBV7-9 with TRBJ1-1, with D unresolved. Germline V gene sequence: CDR1 SEHNR, CDR2 FQNEAQ (reference sequence). Trimming stripped 6 bases from V and 7 bases from J, with 9 bases between. The CDR3 spans 11 residues. The CDR3 region is CASRSADEAFF. In DNA form, the CDR3 reads TGTGCCAGCAGATCGGCGGATGAAGCTTTCTTT.

In this sample, this clonotype turned up a few times. The chain employs TRBV5-6 and TRBJ1-6; TRBD1 might be the D (6 bases). V lost 3 bases and J lost 5, with 12 bases in between. The CDR3 totals 15 residues. Germline CDR1 reads SGHDT; CDR2 reads YYEEEE. The CDR3 nucleotides are TGTGCCAGCAGCTCCTTGGGGACAAATAATTCACCCCTCCACTTT. It specifies CASSSLGTNNSPLHF.

The chain links TRBV7-2 to TRBJ1-3, with TRBD1 identical over 7 bases. J was trimmed by 8 bases and V by 3 bases; bases with no gene match: 7. Germline-derived CDR1 and CDR2 are SGHTA and FQGNSA. This CDR3 comprises 14 residues. The CDR3 region is CASSLNRGGDTIYF. The CDR3, as DNA: TGTGCCAGCAGCTTGAACAGGGGTGGGGACACCATATATTTT.

The V and J genes are TRBV10-3 and TRBJ1-1, with 9 nucleotides matching TRBD1. This CDR3 comprises 14 residues. Germline CDR1 ENHRY, CDR2 SYGVKD. J lost 4 bases, V lost 6 bases, and 6 bases had no gene match. The DNA of the CDR3 is TGTGCCATCAGGGGACAGGGAGGAAGCACTGAAGCTTTCTTT. This translates into CAIRGQGGSTEAFF.

The chain carries TRBV7-9 and TRBJ1-2; TRBD1 matches at 7 bases. CDR3 length: 18 residues. The ends lost 4 bases at V and 5 bases at J; junction bases unmatched: 19. Germline V gene sequence: CDR1 SEHNR, CDR2 FQNEAQ (reference sequence). CDR3 amino acids: CASSSDRGQAKDSYGYTF. CDR3 nucleotide sequence: TGTGCCAGCAGCTCAGACCGCGGACAGGCAAAAGACAGTTATGGCTACACCTTC.

This clonotype was seen at least ten times. This sequence joins TRBV6-2 or TRBV6-3 and TRBJ2-6, with 7 bases lining up with TRBD1. The CDR3 covers 17 residues. From germline, CDR1 is MNHEY and CDR2 SVGEGT. Trimming at V came to 7 bases and at J to 0 bases, leaving 9 bases not matched to a gene. This chain's CDR3 is CASIDRDRDSGANVLTF. The CDR3, as DNA: TGTGCCAGCATCGACCGGGACAGAGACTCTGGGGCCAACGTCCTGACTTTC.

This chain uses TRBV18 with TRBJ1-6; 7 nucleotides agree with TRBD1. This CDR3 region has 13 residues. Germline V gene lookup returns CDR1 KGHSH and CDR2 LQKENI. J lost 8 bases, V lost 6 bases, and 4 bases had no gene match. CDR3 sequence reads: CASSRDSYSPLHF. The CDR3 region has the DNA TGTGCCAGCTCCCGGGACAGCTATTCACCCCTCCACTTT.

This chain joins TRBV18 and TRBJ2-7; a possible D gene is TRBD1 (6 bases). V shed 0 bases and J shed 3 bases, with 18 bases lying between them. The CDR3 runs to 17 residues. Germline loops: CDR1 KGHSH, CDR2 LQKENI. This CDR3 reads CASSPPLLQGNRYEQYF. The CDR3 DNA is TGTGCCAGCTCACCACCACTTCTACAGGGAAACCGCTACGAGCAGTACTTC.

This clonotype was recorded a few times. This chain uses TRBV2 with TRBJ1-5, with D tentatively TRBD1 (5 bases). The CDR3 spans 16 residues. V lost 6 bases to trimming and J lost 2 bases, with 17 bases between them. The germline gives CDR1 SNHLY, CDR2 FYNNEI. The CDR3 region is CASRPPGSSGNQPQHF. Written as DNA, the CDR3 is TGTGCCAGCAGACCCCCAGGGAGTTCGGGCAATCAGCCCCAGCATTTT. Complete variable domain (other parts from reference TRBV2 and TRBJ1-5): EPEVTQTPSHQVTQMGQEVILRCVPISNHLYFYWYRQILGQKVEFLVSFYNNEISEKSEIFDDQFSVERPDGSNFTLKIRSTKLEDSAMYFCASRPPGSSGNQPQHFGDGTRLSIL.